Reported below is one T cell receptor (beta chain). Its antigen is unidentified. Given a much more abundant clone one base away, this may be a read error. These data belong to a study of identical twins. Notes on the study in general: Twins' surplus sharing was weaker for beta out-of-frame sequences. Cross-sectional statistical analysis was relied on for the conclusions, without the same donors being followed.

CDR1 is SQVTM, CDR2 ANQGSEA, per germline. The CDR3 is 12 amino acids. Every donor was a healthy Caucasian. A universal primer site arose from template switching, and cDNA bore unique molecular identifiers. Each CDR3 protein gets one entry after TCRdb re-called the 5' RACE reads with MiXCR. This table has about 340,000 distinct CDR3 sequences, roughly 9% appearing once. The chain employs TRBV29-1 and TRBJ2-2; a weak D match, TRBD1 (6 bases). The TCR originated in a woman between 45 and 65 years old in good health. The specimen sequenced was naive T cells sorted from blood. The CDR3 nucleotides are TGCAGCGTGGGGACACTTGCCGGGGATCTGTTTTTT. Translated, it gives CSVGTLAGDLFF.